This passage covers 32 T cell receptor beta chains from one sample sequenced in a study of blood T cell repertoires in COVID-19. Sequencing used immunoSEQ multiplex PCR; TCRdb keeps in-frame clones, though not all of them. This repertoire shows approximately 80,000 clones, around 90% found once; its top ten account for approximately 9.7%. Sequenced input: peripheral blood. The receptors were gathered from a human donor in a cohort sampled during active COVID-19.

V is TRBV15 and J is TRBJ2-7; D is perhaps TRBD2 (5 bases). From germline, CDR1 is LNHNV and CDR2 YYDKDF (reference sequence). V dropped 0 bases and J dropped 6 bases, with 12 bases sitting between them. The CDR3 has 14 residues. The CDR3 protein is CATSRDLGRSEQYF. CDR3 nucleotide sequence: TGTGCCACCAGCAGAGATCTTGGGAGATCCGAGCAGTACTTC.

With regard to this clone: At the DNA level, this CDR3 is encoded by other sequences in the same sample as well. This chain links TRBV5-1 with TRBJ2-7, with TRBD1 identical over 9 bases. V dropped 0 bases and J dropped 2; count of bases not matched to a gene: 0. Germline values: CDR1 SGHRS, CDR2 YFSETQ. The CDR3 sequence is 14 residues long. The CDR3 coding sequence is TGCGCCAGCAGCTTGGACAGGGGGCCCTACGAGCAGTACTTC. This gives the protein CASSLDRGPYEQYF.

The J gene is TRBJ2-1, the V gene TRBV7-9; 12 nucleotides align to TRBD1. The length of the CDR3 is 16 residues. The V gene end was trimmed by 5 bases and the J gene end by 5 bases; junction bases not matched to a gene: 7. CDR1 SEHNR and CDR2 FQNEAQ come from the germline V gene (reference sequence). The CDR3 reads CASSRPGQGANNEQFF. The CDR3 DNA follows: TGTGCCAGCAGCCGACCGGGACAGGGGGCGAACAATGAGCAGTTCTTC. The full variable domain, with the rest looked up from reference TRBV7-9 and TRBJ2-1, is DTGVSQNPRHKITKRGQNVTFRCDPISEHNRLYWYRQTLGQGPEFLTYFQNEAQLEKSRLLSDRFSAERPKGSFSTLEIQRTEQGDSAMYLCASSRPGQGANNEQFFGPGTRLTVL.

The gene calls are TRBV4-2 and TRBJ1-1; no reliable D call. CDR3 length: 16 residues. Germline loops: CDR1 LGHNA, CDR2 YNFKEQ. V gave up 2 bases and J gave up 0 bases, with 13 bases separating them. The chain's CDR3 is CASSQIVVTVNTEAFF. CDR3 coding DNA: TGTGCCAGCAGCCAAATAGTTGTAACGGTGAACACTGAAGCTTTCTTT.

This chain connects TRBV9 to TRBJ2-1; 7 positions match TRBD2. Trimming took 2 bases from V and 4 from J; bases not matched to a gene: 15. CDR1 SGDLS and CDR2 YYNGEE come from the germline V gene. This CDR3 is built from 18 residues. For the CDR3, the DNA is TGTGCCAGCAGCGTGCCAGGGACGACTAAGGGACTATACAATGAGCAGTTCTTC. Translation gives CASSVPGTTKGLYNEQFF.

The rearrangement joins TRBV6-5 to TRBJ1-1, with 7 positions matching TRBD1. This CDR3 is 14 amino acids long. CDR1 is MNHEY and CDR2 is SVGAGI in the germline V gene. V trimming: 5 bases; J trimming: 0 bases; junction bases outside the gene matches: 3. CDR3 sequence: CASSTGTVNTEAFF. Written as DNA, the CDR3 is TGTGCCAGCAGTACCGGGACAGTGAACACTGAAGCTTTCTTT.

The rearrangement joins TRBV27 to TRBJ2-3; TRBD2 aligns across 7 bases. Germline V gene data show CDR1 as MNHEY and CDR2 as SMNVEV (reference sequence). The CDR3 has 14 amino acids. The trim removed 3 bases at V and 4 bases at J, leaving 4 bases unmatched. CDR3 amino acids: CASSFRREPDTQYF. The CDR3 DNA reads as TGTGCCAGCAGTTTTCGGCGGGAGCCAGATACGCAGTATTTT.

This clone is a singleton in its sample. Other DNA sequences within the sample encode an identical CDR3. The chain has TRBV5-1 and TRBJ2-5, with TRBD1 matching 7 bases. Unmatched junction bases numbered 5, after V lost 4 bases and J lost 2 bases. The CDR3 has 14 amino acids. In germline, CDR1 is SGHRS, CDR2 YFSETQ. CDR3 region: CASSPGQPQETQYF. The CDR3 coding sequence is TGCGCCAGCAGCCCGGGACAGCCACAAGAGACCCAGTACTTC.

As regards this clone: The sample holds other DNA sequences that translate to the same CDR3. The chain recombines TRBV4-1 with TRBJ2-3; D is unresolved. Germline V gives CDR1 MGHRA, CDR2 YSYEKL. The CDR3 is 14 amino acids. Trimming took off 1 base at V and 0 bases at J, with 5 bases between the two ends. The DNA for the CDR3 is TGCGCCAGCAGCCAAGCGGGTAGCACAGATACGCAGTATTTT. Its translation is CASSQAGSTDTQYF.

The chain is built from TRBV5-4 and TRBJ1-2; D is perhaps TRBD1 (5 bases). V was trimmed by 2 bases and J by 8 bases, leaving 25 bases between them. Germline CDR1 SGHNT, CDR2 YYREEE (reference sequence). The CDR3 has 17 amino acids. The CDR3 spells CASSFSSGVPPGGGYTF. The CDR3 DNA reads as TGTGCCAGCAGCTTTTCTAGTGGTGTCCCTCCGGGGGGAGGCTACACCTTC.

The J gene is TRBJ2-7, the V gene TRBV7-6; a possible D gene is TRBD2 (5 bases). The CDR3 runs 15 residues. Germline assignment: CDR1 SGHVS and CDR2 FNYEAQ. With 4 bases removed from V and 0 bases from J, the gap between germline ends came to 13 bases. The CDR3, as DNA: TGTGCCAGCAGCTCCTCGGGAACTAGCTCCTACGAGCAGTACTTC. Translated: CASSSSGTSSYEQYF.

The chain has TRBV6-5 and TRBJ2-7, with TRBD2 matching over 14 bases. There are 16 residues in the CDR3. CDR1 is MNHEY and CDR2 is SVGAGI in the germline V gene. The J segment lost 7 bases and the V segment lost 3 bases, leaving 8 bases of the junction unmatched. The CDR3 loop reads CASSYAGTSGSGEQYF. DNA for the CDR3: TGTGCCAGCAGTTATGCCGGGACTAGCGGGAGTGGTGAGCAGTACTTC.

The chain has TRBV16 and TRBJ1-1; 7 bases align to TRBD1. Trimming at V came to 2 bases and at J to 7 bases, leaving 4 bases not matched to a gene. This CDR3 contains 13 residues. Germline lookup yields CDR1 KGHSY and CDR2 FQNENV. CDR3 amino acids: CASSQRTGGEAFF. For the CDR3, the DNA is TGTGCCAGCAGCCAACGGACAGGAGGTGAAGCTTTCTTT.

The J gene is TRBJ1-1, the V gene TRBV4-1, with a possible D match to TRBD1 (5 bases). With 1 base removed from V and 11 bases from J, the gap between germline ends came to 20 bases. The CDR3 sequence is 15 residues long. From germline, CDR1 is MGHRA and CDR2 YSYEKL. In nucleotides, the CDR3 is TGCGCCAGCAGCCAAGCCCCAGACAGTCGAGAACGGGCTTTCTTT. Translating gives CASSQAPDSRERAFF.

The chain uses TRBV15 and TRBJ2-5, with D possibly TRBD2 on 5 matching bases. In germline, CDR1 is LNHNV, CDR2 YYDKDF (reference sequence). The CDR3 contains 14 residues. Trimming left V 0 bases short and J 5 bases short, with 10 bases between. In nucleotides, the CDR3 is TGTGCCACCAGCAGAGATCGGAGGCAGGAGACCCAGTACTTC. It translates to CATSRDRRQETQYF.

This chain joins TRBV23-1 and TRBJ1-1; unclear D gene. TRBV23-1 is flagged as an ORF with uncertain function. This CDR3 has 14 residues. V was clipped by 2 bases and J by 1 base, with 8 bases between them. The chain's CDR3 is CASSQPIQNTEAFF. The CDR3, as DNA: TGCGCCAGCAGTCAACCGATACAGAACACTGAAGCTTTCTTT.

V gene TRBV6-5 combines with J gene TRBJ2-1; tentative D call: TRBD1 (5 bases). CDR1 and CDR2 (germline): MNHEY, SVGAGI. Trimming left V 8 bases short and J 4 bases short, with 12 bases between. This CDR3 region has 13 residues. The chain's CDR3 is CASGPRDYNEQFF. The CDR3 bases are TGTGCCAGCGGCCCCAGGGATTACAATGAGCAGTTCTTC.

The chain's CDR3 is CASSRGMNTEAFF. CDR3 nucleotide sequence: TGTGCCAGCAGCCGGGGTATGAACACTGAAGCTTTCTTT. J is TRBJ1-1 and V is TRBV6-5; D ambiguous. Between the trimmed V and J ends, which lost 6 bases and 0 bases, there was a span of 8 bases. Per germline, CDR1 MNHEY and CDR2 SVGAGI. The CDR3 loop spans 13 amino acids.

This chain connects TRBV7-2 to TRBJ2-5; 7 bases are shared with TRBD2. The CDR3 loop spans 14 amino acids. Trimming cost V 6 bases and J 1 base; bases outside gene matches: 5. CDR1 and CDR2 from the germline V gene are SGHTA and FQGNSA. This CDR3 is CASSRTRVQETQYF. The CDR3 coding sequence is TGTGCCAGCAGTCGGACTAGGGTCCAAGAGACCCAGTACTTC.

This rearrangement joins TRBV7-2 to TRBJ2-7; D might be TRBD2 (5 bases). The V and J ends lost 4 bases and 0 bases respectively, with 13 bases between them. This CDR3 region has 15 residues. The V gene's germline CDR1 is SGHTA and CDR2 FQGNSA. The CDR3 is CASSSRDVGSYEQYF. CDR3 in DNA: TGTGCCAGCAGCTCCCGGGATGTGGGCTCCTACGAGCAGTACTTC.

V usage is TRBV7-2 and J usage is TRBJ1-2; D unresolved. The CDR3 contains 15 residues. Per the germline V gene, CDR1 is SGHTA and CDR2 is FQGNSA. Trimming took off 1 base at V and 8 bases at J, with 17 bases between the two ends. CDR3: CASSLDSSGPRGYTF. CDR3 DNA sequence: TGTGCCAGCAGCTTAGATAGTAGCGGGCCCCGGGGCTACACCTTC.

A single count supports this clone. J is TRBJ1-2 and V is TRBV6-5; no reliable D call. V was cut by 6 bases and J by 2 bases, with 10 bases left in between. The CDR3 runs 13 residues. The germline V gene encodes CDR1 MNHEY and CDR2 SVGAGI. CDR3 loop: CASRGAGNYGYTF. In DNA, the CDR3 is TGTGCCAGCAGAGGTGCGGGAAACTATGGCTACACCTTC.

This clone came up a few times. This chain links TRBV6-6 with TRBJ1-5; 7 bases fit TRBD1. Germline V lookup: CDR1 MNHNY, CDR2 SVGAGI (reference sequence). This CDR3 is built from 16 residues. The junction had 14 bases not matched to a gene; V was cut back by 5 bases and J by 7 bases. The CDR3 DNA follows: TGTGCCAGCAGTCGCTACACCCCCGACAGGGAACAGCCCCAGCATTTT. Protein: CASSRYTPDREQPQHF.

CDR3 in DNA: TGCGCCAGCTATACTGGGGTGGGAGGCCTCACAGATACGCAGTATTTT. It is translated as CASYTGVGGLTDTQYF. The chain couples TRBV5-1 to TRBJ2-3, with a weak D call TRBD2 (6 bases). This CDR3 is built from 16 residues. Trimming shortened V by 7 bases and J by 2 bases, and 20 bases separated the two germline ends. The germline CDR1 and CDR2 sequences are SGHRS and YFSETQ. The full variable domain, completed using reference TRBV5-1 and TRBJ2-3, is KAGVTQTPRYLIKTRGQQVTLSCSPISGHRSVSWYQQTPGQGLQFLFEYFSETQRNKGNFPGRFSGRQFSNSRSEMNVSTLELGDSALYLCASYTGVGGLTDTQYFGPGTRLTVL.

The chain carries TRBV30 and TRBJ1-2; the D gene is possibly TRBD1 (5 bases). V gave up 5 bases and J gave up 0 bases, with 16 bases separating them. This CDR3 spans 15 amino acids. Germline V CDR1 and CDR2: GTSNPN, SVGIG (reference sequence). CDR3 sequence reads: CAWAHRAGSNYGYTF. The DNA of the CDR3 is TGTGCCTGGGCCCACCGGGCAGGGTCTAACTATGGCTACACCTTC.

This clone has only a few counts. The rearrangement uses TRBV19 and TRBJ2-7; D remains ambiguous. The V gene lost 5 bases and the J gene lost 2 bases, with 7 bases spanning the gap. Germline V lookup: CDR1 LNHDA, CDR2 SQIVND (reference sequence). The CDR3 is made up of 12 amino acids. The CDR3 is CASSPHPYEQYF. The CDR3 coding sequence is TGTGCCAGTAGTCCCCATCCCTACGAGCAGTACTTC. The variable domain in full, completed from reference TRBV19 and TRBJ2-7, reads DGGITQSPKYLFRKEGQNVTLSCEQNLNHDAMYWYRQDPGQGLRLIYYSQIVNDFQKGDIAEGYSVSREKKESFPLTVTSAQKNPTAFYLCASSPHPYEQYFGPGTRLTVT.

Here the CDR3 reads CASSLDGGEQYF. CDR3 sequence (DNA): TGTGCCAGCAGCTTAGACGGCGGCGAGCAGTACTTC. The genes are TRBV7-9 and TRBJ2-7; D unresolved. Germline V gives CDR1 SEHNR, CDR2 FQNEAQ (reference sequence). CDR3 length: 12 residues. V shed 1 base and J shed 6 bases, with 7 bases lying between them.

The chain employs TRBV6-1 and TRBJ2-6; 9 bases agree with TRBD2. The CDR3 sequence is 16 residues long. Germline values: CDR1 MNHNS, CDR2 SASEGT. J gave up 7 bases and V 4 bases, and 8 bases lay outside the gene matches. Written as DNA, the CDR3 is TGTGCCAGCAGTGGCTCTAGCGGGGTGGGAGCCAACGTCCTGACTTTC. Translated: CASSGSSGVGANVLTF.

The gene calls are TRBV7-8 and TRBJ2-3, with 8 positions matching TRBD1. The germline V gene has CDR1 SGHVS and CDR2 FQNEAQ. Germline trimming cut 5 bases from V and 5 bases from J; bases unmatched to any gene: 6. The CDR3 runs 14 residues. The CDR3 region is CASSVDRARDTQYF. CDR3 DNA: TGTGCCAGCAGCGTGGACAGGGCAAGAGATACGCAGTATTTT.

This clone showed up just once. V and J are TRBV7-8 and TRBJ2-3, with D tentatively TRBD2 (5 bases). The CDR3 loop spans 13 amino acids. The V gene's germline CDR1 is SGHVS and CDR2 FQNEAQ. The ends were cut back, 4 bases at V and 10 bases at J, with 15 bases in the middle. For the CDR3, the DNA is TGTGCCAGCAGCTCTCCATCGGGGATCGCGCAGTATTTT. As protein: CASSSPSGIAQYF. Looking up the rest from reference TRBV7-8 and TRBJ2-3 gives the full variable domain: GAGVSQSPRYKVAKRGQDVALRCDPISGHVSLFWYQQALGQGPEFLTYFQNEAQLDKSGLPSDRFFAERPEGSVSTLKIQRTQQEDSAVYLCASSSPSGIAQYFGPGTRLTVL.

The rearrangement joins TRBV19 to TRBJ1-5, with 10 bases aligning to TRBD1. Germline V lookup: CDR1 LNHDA, CDR2 SQIVND (reference sequence). The trim removed 5 bases at V and 4 bases at J, leaving 5 bases unmatched. The CDR3 runs to 15 residues. CDR3 nucleotides: TGTGCCAGTAGTCGATCGGGACAGGGGAATCAGCCCCAGCATTTT. Translating gives CASSRSGQGNQPQHF.

This sequence joins TRBV27 and TRBJ2-3; 7 bases are shared with TRBD1. The CDR3 has 14 amino acids. With 6 bases clipped from V and 4 bases from J, the junction kept 7 bases outside the gene matches. Germline V CDR1 and CDR2: MNHEY, SMNVEV (reference sequence). The CDR3 loop reads CASRYRGFSDTQYF. In nucleotides, the CDR3 is TGTGCCAGCAGGTACAGGGGTTTTTCAGATACGCAGTATTTT.